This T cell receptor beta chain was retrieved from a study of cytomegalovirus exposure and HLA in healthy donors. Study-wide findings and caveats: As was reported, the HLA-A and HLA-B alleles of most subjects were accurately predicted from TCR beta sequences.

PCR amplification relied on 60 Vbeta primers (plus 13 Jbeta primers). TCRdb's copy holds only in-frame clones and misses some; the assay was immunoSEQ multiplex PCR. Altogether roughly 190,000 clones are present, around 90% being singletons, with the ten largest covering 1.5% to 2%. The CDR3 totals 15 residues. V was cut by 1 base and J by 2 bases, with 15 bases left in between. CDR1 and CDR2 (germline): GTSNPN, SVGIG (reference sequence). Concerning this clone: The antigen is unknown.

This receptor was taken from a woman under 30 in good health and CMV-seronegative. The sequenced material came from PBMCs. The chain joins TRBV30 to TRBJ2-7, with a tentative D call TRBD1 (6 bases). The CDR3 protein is CAWSASGTTPYEQYF. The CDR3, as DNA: TGTGCCTGGAGTGCCTCCGGGACAACCCCCTACGAGCAGTACTTC.